This T cell receptor (beta chain) was found in a study of blood T cell repertoires in COVID-19. Recovered status in Cohort 3 required two negative PCRs, clearance, or symptom resolution. Clones were sequenced by immunoSEQ multiplex PCR, and TCRdb holds only the in-frame ones, with some missing. The table has 300,000 to 350,000 clones, over 85% seen once. Looked up from germline, CDR1 is MDHEN and CDR2 is SYDVKM. This CDR3 region has 16 residues. V lost 5 bases and J lost 5, with 19 bases in between. The sequencing input was PBMCs or T cells enriched from blood (not recorded which). The chain links TRBV28 to TRBJ2-1; no clear D gene. The receptor comes from a woman in her twenties or thirties who had recovered from COVID-19. The CDR3 here is CASSPAALTHNNEQFF. The CDR3, as DNA: TGTGCCAGCAGTCCCGCAGCCCTGACACACAACAATGAGCAGTTCTTC.